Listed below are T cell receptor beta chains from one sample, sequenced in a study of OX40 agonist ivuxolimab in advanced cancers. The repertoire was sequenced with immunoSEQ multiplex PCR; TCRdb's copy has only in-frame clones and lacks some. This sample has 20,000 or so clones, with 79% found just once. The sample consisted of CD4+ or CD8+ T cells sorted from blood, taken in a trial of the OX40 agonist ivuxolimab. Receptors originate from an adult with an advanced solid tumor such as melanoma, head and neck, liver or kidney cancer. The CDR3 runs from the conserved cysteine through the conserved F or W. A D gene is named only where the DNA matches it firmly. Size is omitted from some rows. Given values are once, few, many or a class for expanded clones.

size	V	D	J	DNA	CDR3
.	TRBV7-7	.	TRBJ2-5	TGTGCCAGCAGCTTCTCCAGACAAGAGACCCAGTACTTC	CASSFSRQETQYF
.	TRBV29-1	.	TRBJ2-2	TGCAGCGTTGAAGGGGAGCTCCGCCCGGAGCTGTTTTTT	CSVEGELRPELFF
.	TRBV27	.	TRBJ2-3	TGTGCCAGCAGCACTAACGGGGGCCCAGATACGCAGTATTTT	CASSTNGGPDTQYF
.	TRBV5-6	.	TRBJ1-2	TGTGCCAGCAGCTTGTATCGCTACTACACCTTC	CASSLYRYYTF
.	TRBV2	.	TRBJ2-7	TGTGCCAGCAGGTCCCCTCGGGAGCAGTACTTC	CASRSPREQYF
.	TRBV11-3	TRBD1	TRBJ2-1	TGTGCCAGCAGCGCTAGGACAGGGGGCGATGAGCAGTTCTTC	CASSARTGGDEQFF
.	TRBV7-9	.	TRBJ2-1	TGTGCCTTTGTCAGGGCGGAATACAATGAGCAGTTCTTC	CAFVRAEYNEQFF
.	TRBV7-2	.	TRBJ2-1	TGTGCCAGCAGCGCCAGAAATAAGCAGTTCTTC	CASSARNKQFF
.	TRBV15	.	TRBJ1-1	TGTGCCACCAGTAACAACGACAGAGAAGCTTTCTTT	CATSNNDREAFF
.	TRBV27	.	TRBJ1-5	TGTGCCAGCAGTTTGGGACTCGGTGGTCAGCCCCAGCATTTT	CASSLGLGGQPQHF
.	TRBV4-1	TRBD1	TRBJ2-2	TGCGCCAGCAGCATAACCCCGCAGGGGGTCACCGGGGAGCTGTTTTTT	CASSITPQGVTGELFF
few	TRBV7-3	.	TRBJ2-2	TGTGCCAGCAGCTTATCCGGGGAGCTGTTTTTT	CASSLSGELFF
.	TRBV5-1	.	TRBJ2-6	TGCGCCAGCAGCTTGGATCAGGGTAGCCCTGGGGCCAACGTCCTGACTTTC	CASSLDQGSPGANVLTF
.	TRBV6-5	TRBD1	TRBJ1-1	TGTGCCAGCAGTCAGGGACAGACCGGTTACACTGAAGCTTTCTTT	CASSQGQTGYTEAFF
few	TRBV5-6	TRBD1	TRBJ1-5	TGTGCCAGCAGCTGGGGACAGGGGTTTCAGCCCCAGCATTTT	CASSWGQGFQPQHF
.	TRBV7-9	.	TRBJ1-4	TGTGCCAGCAGCATCGCGGCCCGACTTGAAAAACTGTTTTTT	CASSIAARLEKLFF
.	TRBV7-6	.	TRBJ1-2	TGTGCCAGCAGCTTAGCTACTGGGGAGGACTATGGCTACACCTTC	CASSLATGEDYGYTF
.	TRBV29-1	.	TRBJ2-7	TGCAGCGTTGAAGCAGGGGATACGAACGAGCAGTACTTC	CSVEAGDTNEQYF
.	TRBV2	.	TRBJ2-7	TGTGCCAGCAACCCTATTTCTCTAAAGGCAGGGGAGCAGTACTTC	CASNPISLKAGEQYF
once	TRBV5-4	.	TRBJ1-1	TGTGCCAGCAGCTGGGGTGGGACTGAAGCTTTCTTT	CASSWGGTEAFF
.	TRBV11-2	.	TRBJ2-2	TGTGCCAGCGGATGGACAGTGAACACCGGGGAGCTGTTTTTT	CASGWTVNTGELFF
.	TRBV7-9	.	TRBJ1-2	TGTGCCAGCAGCCACCTCGAGGGGCCACACTATGGCTACACCTTC	CASSHLEGPHYGYTF
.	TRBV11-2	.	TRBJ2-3	TGTGCCAGCAGCTTCACAGATACGCAGTATTTT	CASSFTDTQYF
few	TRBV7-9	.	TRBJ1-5	TGTGCCAGCAGCGTTCAGGGATCCAATCAGCCCCAGCATTTT	CASSVQGSNQPQHF
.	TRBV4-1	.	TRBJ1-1	TGCGCCAGCAGCCAAGTACAGAGGACTGAAGCTTTCTTT	CASSQVQRTEAFF
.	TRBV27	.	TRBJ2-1	TGTGCCAGCGGTGGGACTTTTACCTACAATGAGCAGTTCTTC	CASGGTFTYNEQFF
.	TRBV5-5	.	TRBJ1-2	TGTGCCAGCAGCTTGGCCTTTGACAACTATGGCTACACCTTC	CASSLAFDNYGYTF